These T cell receptor beta chains were read from a single sample in a study of T cells after yellow fever vaccination. TCRdb itself ran the 5' RACE reads through MiXCR, one entry per CDR3 protein. In the table there are 300,000 or so distinct CDR3 sequences, 10% to 15% of which are singletons. The sample consisted of CD4+ T cells sorted from PBMCs, taken 45 days after the yellow fever booster vaccination. The source is a young man who received the YFV17D yellow fever vaccine. Each CDR3 is given with its conserved first and last residue. Fields, in order: clone size, V gene, D gene, J gene, CDR3 DNA, CDR3 protein. A D gene is named only where the DNA matches it firmly. A clone size is listed for some rows: how often the clone was seen (once, few, many), or a class if it is expanded.

size: -; V: TRBV28; D: -; J: TRBJ1-1; DNA: TGTGCCAGCGTGAGGGCGGTGAACACTGAAGCTTTCTTT; CDR3: CASVRAVNTEAFF
size: -; V: TRBV5-1; D: TRBD2; J: TRBJ2-7; DNA: TGCGCCAGCAGCTTGAGTGGGGCGGGAGGGCCAATGGACGAGCAGTACTTC; CDR3: CASSLSGAGGPMDEQYF
size: -; V: TRBV4-3; D: -; J: TRBJ2-5; DNA: TGCGCCAGCAGCCAAGCGTGGGGAAAGGGGGAGACCCAGTACTTC; CDR3: CASSQAWGKGETQYF
size: many; V: TRBV6-1; D: -; J: TRBJ2-5; DNA: TGTGCCAGCAGCACCGCGCCAGGGGCTAGGGAGACCCAGTACTTC; CDR3: CASSTAPGARETQYF
size: few; V: TRBV4-3; D: TRBD2; J: TRBJ2-3; DNA: TGCGCCAGCAGCCCCCCGGCTAGCGGGAGCCCAGATACGCAGTATTTT; CDR3: CASSPPASGSPDTQYF
size: few; V: TRBV20-1; D: -; J: TRBJ1-4; DNA: TGCAGTGCTAGTAGGTATGGGCAGGTCGAAAAACTGTTTTTT; CDR3: CSASRYGQVEKLFF
size: few; V: TRBV12-3/TRBV12-4; D: -; J: TRBJ1-5; DNA: TGTGCCAGCAGTTCAGGGTCGAGCAATCAGCCCCAGCATTTT; CDR3: CASSSGSSNQPQHF
size: -; V: TRBV4-2; D: -; J: TRBJ2-2; DNA: TGTGCCAGCAGCCAAGCTCGAGGCAGTGACACCGGGGAGCTGTTTTTT; CDR3: CASSQARGSDTGELFF
size: -; V: TRBV19; D: -; J: TRBJ2-3; DNA: TGTGCCAGTTGCGCAGCCACACTTAATACGCAGTATTTT; CDR3: CASCAATLNTQYF
size: -; V: TRBV20-1; D: TRBD1; J: TRBJ1-3; DNA: TGCAGTGCAAGGGCCGACAGGGCTGGAAACACCATATATTTT; CDR3: CSARADRAGNTIYF
size: few; V: TRBV3-1; D: -; J: TRBJ1-5; DNA: TGTGCCAGCAGCCAAGAGGCGGGTACTCAGCCCCAGCATTTT; CDR3: CASSQEAGTQPQHF
size: few; V: TRBV18; D: TRBD2; J: TRBJ2-7; DNA: TGTGCCAGCTCTACCACCGGGGGACTGGAGCGGGACCCCTACGAGCAGTACTTC; CDR3: CASSTTGGLERDPYEQYF
size: few; V: TRBV20-1; D: -; J: TRBJ2-5; DNA: TGCAGTGCAGGGACACGGAAAGTGGAGACCCAGTACTTC; CDR3: CSAGTRKVETQYF
size: many; V: TRBV7-3; D: TRBD2; J: TRBJ2-1; DNA: TGTGCCAGCAGCTTATTACCTCCGACTAGCGGGAGTTTAGATGAGCAGTTCTTC; CDR3: CASSLLPPTSGSLDEQFF
size: few; V: TRBV7-7; D: TRBD1; J: TRBJ2-5; DNA: TGTGCTAGCAGCCTAGGACAGGGGGTTCAAGAGACCCAGTACTTC; CDR3: CASSLGQGVQETQYF
size: few; V: TRBV20-1; D: -; J: TRBJ2-5; DNA: TGCAGTGCCAGCGGAGGGAGGTACCAAGAGACCCAGTACTTC; CDR3: CSASGGRYQETQYF
size: few; V: TRBV25-1; D: -; J: TRBJ2-3; DNA: TGTGCCAGCAGTGGATTAAAGACTAGCACAGATACGCAGTATTTT; CDR3: CASSGLKTSTDTQYF
size: -; V: TRBV20-1; D: -; J: TRBJ2-5; DNA: TGCAGTGCTAGCGCCATCCAAGAGACCCAGTACTTC; CDR3: CSASAIQETQYF
size: few; V: TRBV7-6; D: TRBD1; J: TRBJ2-7; DNA: TGTGCCAGCAGCCGGGGCTCCGGGACAGGGGGAAGCTCCTACGAGCAGTACTTC; CDR3: CASSRGSGTGGSSYEQYF
size: many; V: TRBV7-9; D: TRBD1; J: TRBJ2-7; DNA: TGTGCCAGCAGCGATAGCCTGGACAGGCCGGGGGAGCAGTACTTC; CDR3: CASSDSLDRPGEQYF
size: -; V: TRBV7-9; D: TRBD1; J: TRBJ1-4; DNA: TGTGCCAGCAGCCGGACAGGAGAAAAACTGTTTTTT; CDR3: CASSRTGEKLFF
size: few; V: TRBV20-1; D: -; J: TRBJ2-7; DNA: TGCAGTGCGGGAGTGAAGGTTGGGGGCGAGCAGTACTTC; CDR3: CSAGVKVGGEQYF
size: few; V: TRBV7-9; D: TRBD1; J: TRBJ2-7; DNA: TGTGCCAGCAGCTTAGACAGGGGGCATGGGTACGAGCAGTACTTC; CDR3: CASSLDRGHGYEQYF
size: few; V: TRBV20-1; D: TRBD2; J: TRBJ2-6; DNA: TGCAGTGCTAGATTACGGACTAGCGGTTACTCTGGGGCCAACGTCCTGACTTTC; CDR3: CSARLRTSGYSGANVLTF
size: -; V: TRBV5-1; D: -; J: TRBJ1-5; DNA: TGCGCCAGCAGCCCAGGGGTTAATAGCAATCAGCCCCAGCATTTT; CDR3: CASSPGVNSNQPQHF
size: few; V: TRBV12-3/TRBV12-4; D: -; J: TRBJ1-1; DNA: TGTGCCAGCGCCCGGGAGGGCCTCATGAACACTGAAGCTTTCTTT; CDR3: CASAREGLMNTEAFF
size: -; V: TRBV6-2/TRBV6-3; D: -; J: TRBJ1-2; DNA: TGTGCCAGCAGTTACCCGGGTGAAGCGGTCATGACTTACACCTTC; CDR3: CASSYPGEAVMTYTF
size: few; V: TRBV7-2; D: TRBD2; J: TRBJ2-3; DNA: TGTGCCATCCCCCATGCGGGACTAGCGGGTGATACGCAGTATTTT; CDR3: CAIPHAGLAGDTQYF
size: -; V: TRBV28; D: TRBD1; J: TRBJ2-3; DNA: TGTGCCAGCAGTCTAGACAGGGATGTATCGGATACGCAGTATTTT; CDR3: CASSLDRDVSDTQYF
size: -; V: TRBV19; D: TRBD2; J: TRBJ2-1; DNA: TGTGCCAGCACATTAGCGGGAGGGACGTCCTACAATGAGCAGTTCTTC; CDR3: CASTLAGGTSYNEQFF
size: -; V: TRBV9; D: -; J: TRBJ2-1; DNA: TGTGCCAGCAGCGTAGGGGGTGTGGGGGTTGAGCAGTTCTTC; CDR3: CASSVGGVGVEQFF
size: many; V: TRBV12-3/TRBV12-4; D: -; J: TRBJ1-3; DNA: TGTGCCAGCAGCTTGGGGGAAAACACCATATATTTT; CDR3: CASSLGENTIYF
size: -; V: TRBV10-3; D: TRBD1; J: TRBJ2-6; DNA: TGTGCCATGAGACAGGGGGCTGGGGCCAACGTCCTGACTTTC; CDR3: CAMRQGAGANVLTF
size: -; V: TRBV12-3/TRBV12-4; D: -; J: TRBJ2-1; DNA: TGTGCCAGCAGTTTACCGGGGCAATATTATGAGCAGTTCTTC; CDR3: CASSLPGQYYEQFF
size: few; V: TRBV5-1; D: TRBD1; J: TRBJ2-3; DNA: TGCGCCAGCAGCCGGTGGGCCACCGGGACAGGGGAAACAGATACGCAGTATTTT; CDR3: CASSRWATGTGETDTQYF